This T cell receptor (beta chain) was captured in a study of cytomegalovirus exposure and HLA in healthy donors (dated by TCRdb to about 2017). At the level of the whole study: In an earlier analysis of 587 of the donors, approximately 260 Gb of sequence data and 95 million to 130 million unique TCR beta sequences from roughly 190 million T cells were reported. Because of strong linkage in the cohort, roughly 5 DR-DQ haplotypes were treated as single units for association and clustering. A separate validation cohort of about 110 different subjects was used in addition to the roughly 670-subject first cohort. Typing coverage differed by locus: A, B, C, DRB1 and DQB1 were typed in about 629-640 donors, DQA1 in 522, DPA1 in some 610, and DPB1 in roughly 450. A later analysis re-examined previously published TCR beta repertoires from just over 650 donors and added high-resolution HLA genotyping to investigate patterns of TCR occurrence. To predict cytomegalovirus infection status, the study combined high-throughput TCR immunosequencing, statistical association of individual TCRs with disease status, and machine learning. The T cell repertoires of several hundred subjects were profiled by immunosequencing and related to cytomegalovirus serostatus. Alongside the repertoire data, information on donor age, sex, ethnicity and CMV serostatus was compiled. A later genetic analysis used genome-wide SNP genotypes for about 65% of the 666 donors, treating that subset as a discovery cohort. Among a few hundred genotyped donors of the cohort, an average of around 240,000 unique TCR beta nucleotide sequences were sequenced per donor, around 20% of them non-productive. Of the 350 to 450 genotyped donors, about 80% fell in the genetic ancestry cluster associated with self-reported Caucasian donors. The aim of the study was to test whether cataloging public T cell receptors could identify signatures of past pathogen exposure. Rather than using new phenotypic data, the later analysis identified candidate immune exposures from TCR beta sequences and from how often those sequences occurred across donors. Both class I and class II loci were covered by HLA typing, at four-digit resolution. An earlier analysis of 500 to 650 of the donors applied high-throughput TCR beta sequencing to assess whether each TCR beta V gene segment acted as functional or pseudogenic. An early release that covered some 630 HLA-typed donors contained approximately 300 gigabases of sequencing data and around 80 million unique TCR sequences. Every repertoire in the discovery cohort had been generated on one and the same sequencing platform.

The V end loses 4 bases and the J end loses 2 bases, and a stretch of 5 bases separates them. The germline V gene gives CDR1 as MGHDK and CDR2 as SYGVNS. The CDR3, from cysteine to phenylalanine, totals 12 residues. Kept here is only the CDR3 DNA, which spans 36 bases and is read in frame from base 1. Library construction relied on the immunoSEQ multiplex PCR assay. For the multiplex PCR, a mixture combining 60 forward primers for TCR Vbeta segments and 13 reverse primers for TCR Jbeta segments was used. The CDR3 region of rearranged TCR beta genes was amplified from genomic DNA with a multiplex PCR assay. The amplified TCR beta libraries were sequenced on the Illumina HiSeq System as 87-base-pair reads. On the study's bioinformatics: In a later analysis, some 80 million unique TCR beta chains were counted across the roughly 670 repertoires, and around 11 million of these chains were shared by at least two donors. A nearest-neighbor algorithm error-corrected the raw reads and collapsed the reads into unique sequences, merging closely related sequences to remove PCR and sequencing errors. Alignment of CDR3 sequences to IMGT reference sequences was used to assign V, D and J gene segments. For a sequence to be retained, at least a six-nucleotide match to both a V gene segment and a J gene segment was required. A rearrangement was called productive if the CDR3 had no stop codons and remained in frame with V and J, and every other rearrangement was called non-productive. CDR3 was defined according to IMGT convention as the region running from the second conserved V-encoded cysteine to the conserved J-encoded phenylalanine. The earlier analysis of roughly 590 of the donors excluded any sequence lacking an unambiguous match to a single V gene segment. In an earlier analysis of several hundred of the donors, V segments were called functional above 56.7% productive rearrangements and were called segregating when the between-donor standard deviation exceeded 5%. A statistical classification framework was developed to diagnose cytomegalovirus status using the catalog of TCR beta chain sequences. In a later analysis, TCR nucleotide sequences were compared against IMGT/GENE-DB human TR gene sequences so that V and J genes could be assigned. The TCRdist pipeline was used in a later analysis to assign CDR3 sequences and most-parsimonious VDJ recombination scenarios. In a later analysis, every TCR beta chain was defined by the combination of its CDR3 amino acid sequence and its V-gene family, and reads without a unique V-gene family were dropped. As a way to deal with suspected cross-contamination and a sequencing artifact, a later analysis dropped 450 to 600 nucleotide sequences that were highly shared and had low generation probability. A later analysis calculated a clonal expansion index for each public chain from normalized within-repertoire ranks of inferred template counts. Generation probabilities in a later analysis came from a VDJ recombination model fitted to out-of-frame rearrangements, and those results were checked against IGoR. In a later analysis, hypergeometric tests were used to score TCR-TCR, TCR-HLA and TCR-CMV co-occurrence, with a repertoire-size bias correction applied to TCR pairs. False discovery rates were estimated in a later analysis by permuting HLA or CMV assignments 20 times. A later analysis grouped co-occurring TCRs with DBSCAN, adding TCRdist sequence similarity when clustering within HLA-allele-positive subsets. Co-occurrence clustering excluded repertoires with fewer than 30,000 or more than 120,000 public chains, plus five with anomalous nucleotide sharing. The table was pulled from immuneACCESS by TCRdb, which kept in-frame rearrangements only. Such tables lose some clones; where checked, under half of the loss comes from unresolved V genes, and the rest has no known cause. V, J and clone size were drawn from that table, and D and trimming were deduced from the DNA. The sample data list just under 150,000 clones, and around 80% of these were observed just once. The ten largest clones take up 2.9% of the sample.

The cohort consisted of hundreds of healthy bone marrow donors. All cohort members were sampled while nominally healthy, although unrecorded immune exposures were likely present. The donor tested CMV seronegative, placing the donor among the roughly 400 seronegative members of the cohort. Every donor gave a peripheral blood sample, and the peripheral blood mononuclear cells from that sample were used for TCR beta sequencing. The Qiagen DNeasy Blood Extraction Kit was used to extract genomic DNA from the blood cell samples. Regarding this clone: Its antigen is unknown. No base quality information exists; no much larger clone differs at one position.

General findings and caveats noted by the study authors: Some IMGT-functional V segments, including TRBV6-2 and TRBV6-3, could not be told apart with the 87-base-pair reads, so those segments were excluded. A cluster of highly shared sequence variants was judged likely to be a technical artifact of the sequencing pipeline. An association between a missense DCLRE1C variant and V-gene and J-gene trimming of TCR beta chains was found in a later genetic analysis and replicated in an independent cohort. When HLA alleles, especially DR and DQ, strongly co-occurred, attributing TCR associations to individual alleles was difficult. The study gave a list of 150 to 200 TCR beta chains associated with cytomegalovirus. Cytomegalovirus status was reported to be diagnosed by the classifier with high specificity and sensitivity in both the original and validation cohorts. In a later analysis, TCR association rates were found to vary across HLA loci, with the most associated TCRs seen for DRB1 alleles and the fewest for HLA-C alleles. For the cohort, immune exposure information was limited to CMV serostatus. At a false discovery rate of 0.05, a later analysis linked roughly 17,000 TCR beta sequences to specific HLA alleles. The authors suggested that the approach could potentially be generalized to other disease states and immunological phenotypes. Most TCR sequences were observed very rarely across donors, whereas some public TCRs were present in many individuals. A further reported finding was that TCR beta sequences accurately predicted the HLA-A and HLA-B alleles for most subjects in the first cohort. Three of the identified cytomegalovirus-associated TCR beta chains were confirmed in vitro to be specific for cytomegalovirus antigens. In a later analysis, HLA-associated TCR beta chains were found to be more clonally expanded and to have lower generation probabilities than equally common non-associated chains. HLA typing was unavailable for some donors at each locus, so association tests used only the typed subset. In an earlier analysis of about 600 of the donors, most TCR beta V segments appeared in productive rearrangements about 90% or about 30% of the time, broadly matching IMGT annotations. Most CMV-associated TCR beta chains appeared to be HLA-restricted in a later analysis, and the HLA associations seemed to be driven largely by CMV exposure. In a later genetic analysis, fewer N-insertions in productive TCRs were reported among donors in an Asian-associated ancestry cluster than the roughly 700-donor mean. Linkage disequilibrium might explain the correlated functional status among segregating V segments, but an unknown experimental factor could not be ruled out. Approximately 18 rarely observed V segments, including chromosome 9 orphons, were excluded from the earlier analysis of approximately 500 of the donors because counts were too low. The cohort was sequenced for TCR beta chains only, and without alpha or paired-chain data the features that could be detected were limited. In a later analysis, several top co-occurrence clusters were reported to appear linked to parvovirus B19, influenza, CMV and Epstein-Barr virus. The presence/absence analyses assumed that sequencing depth was roughly uniform across donors, and that assumption may not be true.

Sequenced input: PBMCs. The TCR comes from a woman in her twenties or thirties in good health and CMV-seronegative. The receptor chain draws on TRBV25-1 and TRBJ1-2; a tentative D match to TRBD1 spans 5 bases. The CDR3 is CASSGTNYGYTF. The sequenced DNA: TGTGCCAGCAGTGGGACAAACTATGGCTACACCTTC.